This T cell receptor (beta chain) was profiled in a study of blood T cell repertoires in COVID-19. For the study at large: Spain, Italy and the United States supplied samples that represented acute and convalescent COVID-19. PBMCs, B-cell-depleted T cells, or T cells provided the cDNA or gDNA that made up the material.

Original data processing: Amplified reference gene primers provided the basis for estimating nucleated cell counts. Method: immunoSEQ multiplex PCR; TCRdb's copy keeps in-frame clones and lacks some. V, J and clone size are those of that table, while D and trimming were read from the DNA. The sample shows a few hundred thousand clones, about 70% of them seen only once. The junction had 12 bases not matched to a gene; V was cut back by 7 bases and J by 0 bases. Germline CDR1 and CDR2: SGHRS and YFSETQ. This CDR3 has 16 residues. Material for sequencing was peripheral blood. The J gene is TRBJ1-1, the V gene TRBV5-1; 7 bases map to TRBD1. The receptor comes from a woman older than 75 with acute or convalescent COVID-19. The CDR3 reads CASSGGGTDMNTEAFF. The DNA of the CDR3 is TGCGCCAGCTCCGGGGGGGGGACAGACATGAACACTGAAGCTTTCTTT. Full variable domain (remainder filled in from reference TRBV5-1 and TRBJ1-1): KAGVTQTPRYLIKTRGQQVTLSCSPISGHRSVSWYQQTPGQGLQFLFEYFSETQRNKGNFPGRFSGRQFSNSRSEMNVSTLELGDSALYLCASSGGGTDMNTEAFFGQGTRLTVV.